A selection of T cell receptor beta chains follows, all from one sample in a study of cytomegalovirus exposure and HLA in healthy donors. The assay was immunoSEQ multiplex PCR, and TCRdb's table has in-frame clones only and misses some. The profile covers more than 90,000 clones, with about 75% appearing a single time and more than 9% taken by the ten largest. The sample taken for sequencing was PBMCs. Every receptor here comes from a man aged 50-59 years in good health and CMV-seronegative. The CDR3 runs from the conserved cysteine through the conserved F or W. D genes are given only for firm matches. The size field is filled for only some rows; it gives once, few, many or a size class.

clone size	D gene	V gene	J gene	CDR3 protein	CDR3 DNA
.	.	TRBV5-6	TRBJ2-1	CASSLALIFNEQFF	TGTGCCAGCAGCTTGGCCCTAATCTTTAATGAGCAGTTCTTC
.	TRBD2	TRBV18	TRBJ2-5	CASSPAGVGETQYF	TGTGCCAGCTCACCCGCGGGGGTAGGGGAGACCCAGTACTTC
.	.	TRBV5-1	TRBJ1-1	CASSPGVMNTEAFF	TGCGCCAGCAGTCCAGGGGTCATGAACACTGAAGCTTTCTTT
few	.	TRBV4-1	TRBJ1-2	CASSQESAANYGYTF	TGCGCCAGCAGCCAAGAGTCGGCGGCGAACTATGGCTACACCTTC
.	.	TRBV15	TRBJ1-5	CATSRGQVNQPQHF	TGTGCCACCAGCAGAGGTCAGGTCAATCAGCCCCAGCATTTT
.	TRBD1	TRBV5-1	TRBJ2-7	CASSAGTGRDEQYF	TGCGCCAGCAGCGCGGGGACAGGGAGGGACGAGCAGTACTTC
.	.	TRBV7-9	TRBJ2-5	CSSSLAGQKETQYF	TGTTCCAGCAGCTTAGCGGGACAGAAAGAGACCCAGTACTTC
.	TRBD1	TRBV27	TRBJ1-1	CASSLGRDRGPEAFF	TGTGCCAGCAGTTTAGGACGGGACAGGGGCCCTGAAGCTTTCTTT
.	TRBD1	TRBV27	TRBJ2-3	CASSLMRQGYGDTQYF	TGTGCCAGCAGTTTAATGAGACAGGGGTATGGAGATACGCAGTATTTT
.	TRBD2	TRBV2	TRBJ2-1	CASRHRSSLAGTNLLNEQFF	TGTGCCAGCAGGCACCGTTCGAGCCTAGCGGGGACTAACCTCCTCAATGAGCAGTTCTTC
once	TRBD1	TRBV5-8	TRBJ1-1	CASSPGTGIRDTEAFF	TGTGCCAGCAGCCCAGGGACAGGGATAAGGGACACTGAAGCTTTCTTT
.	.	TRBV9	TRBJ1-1	CASSVGGMGTEAFF	TGTGCCAGCAGCGTTGGGGGGATGGGCACTGAAGCTTTCTTT
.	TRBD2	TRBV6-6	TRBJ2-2	CASSQGQLAGTGELFF	TGTGCCAGCAGTCAGGGACAGCTAGCGGGAACCGGGGAGCTGTTTTTT
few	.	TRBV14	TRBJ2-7	CASSQRLDSLEYF	TGTGCCAGCAGCCAAAGACTAGACAGTTTAGAGTACTTC
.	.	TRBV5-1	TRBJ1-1	CASSSWGGHTEAFF	TGCGCCAGCAGCTCCTGGGGGGGTCACACTGAAGCTTTCTTT
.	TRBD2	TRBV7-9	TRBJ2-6	CASSLGNSGGSGANVLTF	TGTGCCAGCAGCTTAGGAAATAGCGGGGGGTCCGGGGCCAACGTCCTGACTTTC
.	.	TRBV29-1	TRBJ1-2	CSVEGGSPRGGYTF	TGCAGCGTTGAAGGTGGATCTCCAAGGGGTGGCTACACCTTC
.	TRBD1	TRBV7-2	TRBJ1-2	CASSFDRDSGYTF	TGTGCCAGCAGCTTCGACAGGGATAGTGGCTACACCTTC
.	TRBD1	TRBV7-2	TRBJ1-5	CASSLVAAGGGQPQHF	TGTGCCAGCAGCTTAGTAGCCGCAGGGGGCGGGCAGCCCCAGCATTTT
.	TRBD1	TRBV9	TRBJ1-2	CASSVTGGAEYGYTF	TGTGCCAGCAGCGTCACAGGGGGCGCGGAATATGGCTACACCTTC
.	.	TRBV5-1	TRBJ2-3	CASSLRSAEPRFAGTQYF	TGCGCCAGCAGCCTTAGGTCTGCGGAGCCCCGTTTCGCGGGTACGCAGTATTTT
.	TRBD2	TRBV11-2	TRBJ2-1	CASSLARGLANEQFF	TGTGCCAGCAGCTTAGCTCGGGGACTAGCAAATGAGCAGTTCTTC
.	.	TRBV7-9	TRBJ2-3	CASSQRLVTDTQYF	TGTGCCAGCAGCCAACGACTAGTGACAGATACGCAGTATTTT
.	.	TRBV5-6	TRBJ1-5	CASSPPGVNQPQHF	TGTGCCAGCAGCCCTCCCGGGGTCAATCAGCCCCAGCATTTT
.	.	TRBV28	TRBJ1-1	CASSLILQMNAEAFF	TGTGCCAGCAGTTTAATCCTACAGATGAACGCTGAAGCTTTCTTT
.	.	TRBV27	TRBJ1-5	CASSPRGGFNQPQHF	TGTGCCAGCAGCCCTCGGGGAGGATTCAATCAGCCCCAGCATTTT
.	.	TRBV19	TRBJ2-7	CASKAAGSYEQYF	TGTGCCAGTAAGGCCGCGGGATCCTACGAGCAGTACTTC
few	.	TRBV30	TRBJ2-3	CAFGRGASTDTQYF	TGTGCCTTTGGACGGGGGGCTAGCACAGATACGCAGTATTTT
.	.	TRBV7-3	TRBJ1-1	CASSRTVHTEAFF	TGTGCCAGCAGTCGGACAGTACACACTGAAGCTTTCTTT
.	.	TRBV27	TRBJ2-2	CASRYRVAGELFF	TGTGCCAGCAGATACAGGGTAGCCGGGGAGCTGTTTTTT